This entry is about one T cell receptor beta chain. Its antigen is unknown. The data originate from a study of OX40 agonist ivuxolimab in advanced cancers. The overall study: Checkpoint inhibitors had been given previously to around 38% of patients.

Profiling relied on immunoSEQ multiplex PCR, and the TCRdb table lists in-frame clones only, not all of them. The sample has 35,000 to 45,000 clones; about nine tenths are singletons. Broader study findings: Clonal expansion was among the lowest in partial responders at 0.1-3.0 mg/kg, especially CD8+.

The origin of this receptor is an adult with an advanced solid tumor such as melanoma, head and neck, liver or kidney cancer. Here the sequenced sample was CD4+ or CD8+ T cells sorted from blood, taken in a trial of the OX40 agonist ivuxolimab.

CDR3 amino acids: CASSLSPSGSYNEQFF. The CDR3 nucleotides read TGTGCCAGCAGTTTATCCCCAAGCGGATCCTACAATGAGCAGTTCTTC. The rearrangement joins TRBV27 to TRBJ2-1; maybe TRBD2 (5 bases). The CDR3 sequence is 16 residues long. V was trimmed by 0 bases and J by 1 base, leaving 10 bases between them. Germline values: CDR1 MNHEY, CDR2 SMNVEV (reference sequence).